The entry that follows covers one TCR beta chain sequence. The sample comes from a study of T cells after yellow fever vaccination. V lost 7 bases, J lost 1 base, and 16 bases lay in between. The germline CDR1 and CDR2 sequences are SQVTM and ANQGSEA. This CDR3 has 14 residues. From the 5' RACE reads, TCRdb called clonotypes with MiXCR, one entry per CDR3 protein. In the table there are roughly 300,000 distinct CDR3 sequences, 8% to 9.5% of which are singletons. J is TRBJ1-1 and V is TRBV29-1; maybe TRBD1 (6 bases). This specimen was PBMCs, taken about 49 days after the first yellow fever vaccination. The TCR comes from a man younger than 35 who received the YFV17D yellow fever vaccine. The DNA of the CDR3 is TGCAGCGGTAAACCACAGGGAGAGAACACTGAAGCTTTCTTT. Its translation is CSGKPQGENTEAFF. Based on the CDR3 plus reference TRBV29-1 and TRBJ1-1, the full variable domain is SAVISQKPSRDICQRGTSLTIQCQVDSQVTMMFWYRQQPGQSLTLIATANQGSEATYESGFVIDKFPISRPNLTFSTLTVSNMSPEDSSIYLCSGKPQGENTEAFFGQGTRLTVV.